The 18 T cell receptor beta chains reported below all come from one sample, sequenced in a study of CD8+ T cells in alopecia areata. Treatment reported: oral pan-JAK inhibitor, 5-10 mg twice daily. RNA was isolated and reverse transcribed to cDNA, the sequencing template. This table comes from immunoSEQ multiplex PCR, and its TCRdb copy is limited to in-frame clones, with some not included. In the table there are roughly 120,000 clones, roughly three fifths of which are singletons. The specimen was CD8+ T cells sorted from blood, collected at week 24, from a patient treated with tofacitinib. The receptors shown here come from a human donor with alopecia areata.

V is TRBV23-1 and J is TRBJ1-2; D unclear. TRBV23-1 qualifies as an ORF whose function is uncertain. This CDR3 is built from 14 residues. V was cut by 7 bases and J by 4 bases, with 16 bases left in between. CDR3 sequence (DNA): TGCGCCAGCAACCCCTTAGGGCCTTTCTATGGCTACACCTTC. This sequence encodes CASNPLGPFYGYTF.

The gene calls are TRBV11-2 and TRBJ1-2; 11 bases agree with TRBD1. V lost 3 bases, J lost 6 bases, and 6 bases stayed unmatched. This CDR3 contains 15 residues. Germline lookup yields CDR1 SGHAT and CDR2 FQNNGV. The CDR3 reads CASSLGTGGVDGYTF. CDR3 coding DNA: TGTGCCAGCAGCTTGGGGACAGGGGGTGTTGATGGCTACACCTTC.

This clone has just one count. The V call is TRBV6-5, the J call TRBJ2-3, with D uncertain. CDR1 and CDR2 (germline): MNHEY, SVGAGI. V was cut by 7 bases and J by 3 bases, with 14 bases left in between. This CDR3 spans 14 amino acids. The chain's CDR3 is CASTAYRVTDTQYF. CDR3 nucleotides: TGTGCCAGCACCGCCTACCGGGTAACAGATACGCAGTATTTT.

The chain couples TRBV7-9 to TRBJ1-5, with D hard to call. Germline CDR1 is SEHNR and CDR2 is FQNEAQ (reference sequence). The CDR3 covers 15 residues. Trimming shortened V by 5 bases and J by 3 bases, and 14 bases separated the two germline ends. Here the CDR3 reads CASSPGPSNNQPQHF. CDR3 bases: TGTGCCAGCAGCCCCGGACCAAGTAACAATCAGCCCCAGCATTTT.

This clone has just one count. The CDR3, as DNA: TGTGCCAGGGCGGACAGGGCTTCCACAGATACGCAGTATTTT. Translating it yields CARADRASTDTQYF. This chain links TRBV2 with TRBJ2-3; 8 positions match TRBD1. Germline V CDR1 and CDR2: SNHLY, FYNNEI. J gave up 2 bases and V 9 bases, and 7 bases lay outside the gene matches. CDR3 length equals 14 residues.

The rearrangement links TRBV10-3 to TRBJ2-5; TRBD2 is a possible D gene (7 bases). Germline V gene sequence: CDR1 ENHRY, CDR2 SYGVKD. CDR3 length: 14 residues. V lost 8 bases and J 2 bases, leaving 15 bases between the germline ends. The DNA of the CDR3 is TGTGCCATCTCGTCGCGGGGGCGGCAAGAGACCCAGTACTTC. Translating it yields CAISSRGRQETQYF.

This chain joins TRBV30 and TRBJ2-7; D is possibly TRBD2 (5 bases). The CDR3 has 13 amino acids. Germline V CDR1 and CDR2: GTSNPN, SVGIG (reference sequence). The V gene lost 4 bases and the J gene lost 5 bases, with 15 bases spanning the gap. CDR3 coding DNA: TGTGCCTGGACCCTCGGGGTTCCGCACGAGCAGTACTTC. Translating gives CAWTLGVPHEQYF.

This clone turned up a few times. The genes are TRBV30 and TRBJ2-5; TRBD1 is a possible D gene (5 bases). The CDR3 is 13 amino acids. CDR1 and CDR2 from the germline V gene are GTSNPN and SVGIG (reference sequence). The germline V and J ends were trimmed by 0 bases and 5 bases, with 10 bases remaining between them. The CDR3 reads CAWSVIQGETQYF. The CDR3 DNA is TGTGCCTGGAGTGTAATCCAGGGCGAGACCCAGTACTTC.

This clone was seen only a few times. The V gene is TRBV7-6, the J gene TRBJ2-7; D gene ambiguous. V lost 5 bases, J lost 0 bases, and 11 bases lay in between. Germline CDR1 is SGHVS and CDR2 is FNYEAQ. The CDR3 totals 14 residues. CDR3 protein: CASSPYPSSYEQYF. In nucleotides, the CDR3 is TGTGCCAGCAGCCCCTATCCGAGCTCCTACGAGCAGTACTTC.

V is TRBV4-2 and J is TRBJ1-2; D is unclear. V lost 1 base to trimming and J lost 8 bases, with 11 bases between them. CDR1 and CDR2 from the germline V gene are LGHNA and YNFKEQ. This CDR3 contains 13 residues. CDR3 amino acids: CASSQVEGRGYTF. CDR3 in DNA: TGTGCCAGCAGCCAAGTCGAGGGTAGGGGCTACACCTTC.

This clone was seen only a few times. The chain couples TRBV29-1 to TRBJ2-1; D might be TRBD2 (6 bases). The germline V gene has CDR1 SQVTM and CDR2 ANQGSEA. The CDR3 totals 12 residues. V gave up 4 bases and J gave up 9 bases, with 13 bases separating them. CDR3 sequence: CSVAGESGEQFF. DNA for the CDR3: TGCAGCGTTGCGGGAGAATCCGGTGAGCAGTTCTTC.

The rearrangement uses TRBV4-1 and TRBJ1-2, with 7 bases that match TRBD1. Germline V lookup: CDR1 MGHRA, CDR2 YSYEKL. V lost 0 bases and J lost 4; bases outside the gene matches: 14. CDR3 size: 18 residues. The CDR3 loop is CASSQDGGRGQPFYGYTF. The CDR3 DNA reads TGCGCCAGCAGCCAAGATGGAGGGAGGGGGCAGCCGTTCTATGGCTACACCTTC.

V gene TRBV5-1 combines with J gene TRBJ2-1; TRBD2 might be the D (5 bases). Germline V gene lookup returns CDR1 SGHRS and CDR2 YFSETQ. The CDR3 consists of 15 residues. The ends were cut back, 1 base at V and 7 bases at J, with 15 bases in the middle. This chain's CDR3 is CASSLRKRDGNEQFF. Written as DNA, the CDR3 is TGCGCCAGCAGCTTGAGAAAGAGGGATGGAAATGAGCAGTTCTTC.

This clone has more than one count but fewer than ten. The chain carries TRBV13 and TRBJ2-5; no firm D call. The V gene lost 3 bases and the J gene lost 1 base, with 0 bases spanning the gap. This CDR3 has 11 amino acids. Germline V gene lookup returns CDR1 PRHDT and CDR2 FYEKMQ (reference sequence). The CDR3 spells CASSFQETQYF. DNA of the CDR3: TGTGCCAGCAGCTTCCAAGAGACCCAGTACTTC.

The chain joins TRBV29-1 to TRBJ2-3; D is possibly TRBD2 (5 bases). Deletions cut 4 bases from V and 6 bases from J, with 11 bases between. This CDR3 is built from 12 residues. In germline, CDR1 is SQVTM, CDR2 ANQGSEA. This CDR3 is CSVVTGEDTQYF. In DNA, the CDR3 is TGCAGCGTTGTCACCGGGGAGGATACGCAGTATTTT.

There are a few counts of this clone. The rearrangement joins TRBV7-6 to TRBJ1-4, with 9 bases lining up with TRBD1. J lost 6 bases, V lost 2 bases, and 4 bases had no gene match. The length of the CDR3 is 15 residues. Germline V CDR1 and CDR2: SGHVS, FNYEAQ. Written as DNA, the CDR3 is TGTGCCAGCAGCTTACACAGGACAGGGGATGAAAAACTGTTTTTT. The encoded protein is CASSLHRTGDEKLFF.

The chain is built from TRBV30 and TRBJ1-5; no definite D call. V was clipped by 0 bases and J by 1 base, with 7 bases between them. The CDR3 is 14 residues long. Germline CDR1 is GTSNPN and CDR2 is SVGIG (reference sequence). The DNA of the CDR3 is TGTGCCTGGAGTGTAATGGGGAGCAATCAGCCCCAGCATTTT. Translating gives CAWSVMGSNQPQHF.

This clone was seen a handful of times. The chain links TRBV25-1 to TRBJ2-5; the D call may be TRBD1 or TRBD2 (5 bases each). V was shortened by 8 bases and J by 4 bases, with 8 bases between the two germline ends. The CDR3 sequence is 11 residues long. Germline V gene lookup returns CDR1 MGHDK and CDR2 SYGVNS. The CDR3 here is CASGTGETQYF. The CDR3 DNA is TGTGCCAGCGGGACCGGAGAGACCCAGTACTTC. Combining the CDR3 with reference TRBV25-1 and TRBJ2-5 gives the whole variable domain EADIYQTPRYLVIGTGKKITLECSQTMGHDKMYWYQQDPGMELHLIHYSYGVNSTEKGDLSSESTVSRIRTEHFPLTLESARPSHTSQYLCASGTGETQYFGPGTRLLVL.